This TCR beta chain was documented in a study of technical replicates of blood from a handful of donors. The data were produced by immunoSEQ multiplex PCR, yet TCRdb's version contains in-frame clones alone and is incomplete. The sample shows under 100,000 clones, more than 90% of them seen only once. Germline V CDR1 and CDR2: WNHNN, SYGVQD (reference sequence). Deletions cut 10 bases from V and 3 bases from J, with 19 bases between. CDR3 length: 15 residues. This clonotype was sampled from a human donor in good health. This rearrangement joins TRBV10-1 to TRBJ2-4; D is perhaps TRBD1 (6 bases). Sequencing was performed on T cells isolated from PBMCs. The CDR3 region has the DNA TGCGCCACCCGAGGGGGAGAACAGGTCAAAAACATTCAGTACTTC. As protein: CATRGGEQVKNIQYF.